This TCR beta chain comes out of a study of OX40 agonist ivuxolimab in advanced cancers. Study-level points and caveats: Partial responders dosed at 0.1-3.0 mg/kg displayed clonal expansion ranking among the lowest. The antigen specificity of the peripheral T cells (those that were expanded) was not determined.

A note on this clone: Its antigen is unknown.

Repertoires were generated with immunoSEQ multiplex PCR, while TCRdb's copy carries only in-frame clones and drops some. This sample carries almost 35,000 clones, 65% to 90% of them seen once, and the ten largest clones take around 1.4%. Germline assignment: CDR1 SGHTA and CDR2 FQGNSA. Between the trimmed V and J ends, which lost 4 bases and 6 bases, there was a span of 14 bases. The CDR3 contains 14 residues. The input for sequencing was CD4+ or CD8+ T cells sorted from blood, taken in a trial of the OX40 agonist ivuxolimab. V gene TRBV7-2 combines with J gene TRBJ2-3; D possibly corresponds to TRBD2 (6 bases). This TCR derives from an adult with an advanced solid tumor such as melanoma, head and neck, liver or kidney cancer. The CDR3 region has the DNA TGTGCCAGCAGCTCGGGACTGTATGATGATACGCAGTATTTT. Protein: CASSSGLYDDTQYF.